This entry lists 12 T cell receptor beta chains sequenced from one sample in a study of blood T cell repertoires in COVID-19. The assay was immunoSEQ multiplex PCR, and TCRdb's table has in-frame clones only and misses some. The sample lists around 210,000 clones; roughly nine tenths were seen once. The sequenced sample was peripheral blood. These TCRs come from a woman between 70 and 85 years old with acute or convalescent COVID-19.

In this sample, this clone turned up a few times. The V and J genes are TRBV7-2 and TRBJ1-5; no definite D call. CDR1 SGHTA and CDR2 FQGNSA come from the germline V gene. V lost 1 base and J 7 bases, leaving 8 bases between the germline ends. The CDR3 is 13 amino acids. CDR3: CASSLEYSQPQHF. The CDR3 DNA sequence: TGTGCCAGCAGCTTAGAGTATAGCCAGCCCCAGCATTTT.

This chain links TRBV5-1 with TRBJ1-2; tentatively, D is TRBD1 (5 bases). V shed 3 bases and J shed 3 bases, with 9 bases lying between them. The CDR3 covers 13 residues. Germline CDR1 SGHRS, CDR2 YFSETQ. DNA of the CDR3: TGCGCCAGCAGCTGGGGGGGTGACTATGGCTACACCTTC. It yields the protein CASSWGGDYGYTF.

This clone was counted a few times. CDR3 DNA: TGTGCCAGCAGTTTCGAAGGGGTGAATCAGCCCCAGCATTTT. Translation gives CASSFEGVNQPQHF. The genes are TRBV6-5 and TRBJ1-5, with D possibly TRBD1 on 5 matching bases. In germline, CDR1 is MNHEY, CDR2 SVGAGI. The CDR3 is 14 residues long. Trimming cost V 4 bases and J 4 bases, with 11 bases left between them.

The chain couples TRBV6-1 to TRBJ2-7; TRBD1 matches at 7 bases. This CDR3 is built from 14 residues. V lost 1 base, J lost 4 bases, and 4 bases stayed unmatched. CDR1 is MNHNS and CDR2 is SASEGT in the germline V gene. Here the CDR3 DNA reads TGTGCCAGCAGTGAAGGGGGGACAGCGTACGAGCAGTACTTC. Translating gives CASSEGGTAYEQYF.

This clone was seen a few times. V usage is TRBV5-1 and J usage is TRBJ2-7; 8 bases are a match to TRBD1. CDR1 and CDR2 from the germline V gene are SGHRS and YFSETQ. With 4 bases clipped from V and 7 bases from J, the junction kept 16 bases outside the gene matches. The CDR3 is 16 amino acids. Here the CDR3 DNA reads TGCGCCAGCAGCGGGCCTGGACAGGGTTCGTCTAGGGAGCAGTACTTC. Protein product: CASSGPGQGSSREQYF.

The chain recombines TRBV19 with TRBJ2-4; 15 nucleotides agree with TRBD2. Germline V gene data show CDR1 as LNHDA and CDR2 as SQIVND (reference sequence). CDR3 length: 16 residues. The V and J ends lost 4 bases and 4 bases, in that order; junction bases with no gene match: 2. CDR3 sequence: CASSKGTSGRKNIQYF. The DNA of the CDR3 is TGTGCCAGTAGTAAGGGGACTAGCGGGAGGAAAAACATTCAGTACTTC.

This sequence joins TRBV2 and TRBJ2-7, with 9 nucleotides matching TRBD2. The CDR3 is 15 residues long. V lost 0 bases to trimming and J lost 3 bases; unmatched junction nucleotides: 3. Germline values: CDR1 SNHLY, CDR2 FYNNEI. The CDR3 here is CASSEALAGRYEQYF. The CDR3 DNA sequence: TGTGCCAGCAGTGAAGCGCTAGCGGGGCGCTACGAGCAGTACTTC.

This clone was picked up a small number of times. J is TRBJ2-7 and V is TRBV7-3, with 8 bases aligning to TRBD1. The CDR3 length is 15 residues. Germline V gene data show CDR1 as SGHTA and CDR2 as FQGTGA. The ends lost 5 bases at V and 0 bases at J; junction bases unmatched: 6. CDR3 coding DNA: TGTGCCAGCAGCCATGACAGGGGCCCCTCCTACGAGCAGTACTTC. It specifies CASSHDRGPSYEQYF.

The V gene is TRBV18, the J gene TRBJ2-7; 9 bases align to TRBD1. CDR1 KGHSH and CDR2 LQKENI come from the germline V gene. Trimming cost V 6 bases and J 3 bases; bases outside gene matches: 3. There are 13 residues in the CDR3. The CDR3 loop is CASSRGQGYEQYF. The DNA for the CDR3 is TGTGCCAGCTCTCGGGGACAGGGCTACGAGCAGTACTTC.

The CDR3 loop reads CASSRTGGIDTQYF. Written as DNA, the CDR3 is TGTGCCAGCAGCCGGACAGGGGGCATAGATACGCAGTATTTT. The chain recombines TRBV3-1 (or the pseudogene TRBV3-2) with TRBJ2-3; 11 bases match TRBD1. The CDR3 length is 14 residues. Germline CDR1 reads LGHDT; CDR2 reads YNNKEL (reference sequence). V shed 4 bases, J shed 5 bases, and the junction held 2 bases outside the gene matches.

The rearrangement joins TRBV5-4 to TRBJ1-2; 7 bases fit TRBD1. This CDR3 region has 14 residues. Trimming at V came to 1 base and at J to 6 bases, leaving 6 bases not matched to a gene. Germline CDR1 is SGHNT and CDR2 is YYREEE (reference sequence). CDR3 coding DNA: TGTGCCAGCAGCTTGCCCGACAGGGAAGATGGCTACACCTTC. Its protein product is CASSLPDREDGYTF.

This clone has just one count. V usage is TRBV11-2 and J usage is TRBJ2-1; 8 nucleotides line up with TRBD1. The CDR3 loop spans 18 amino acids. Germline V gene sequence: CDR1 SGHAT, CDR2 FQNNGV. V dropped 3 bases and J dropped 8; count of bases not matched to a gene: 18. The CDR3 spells CASSFSGGARQGIDEQFF. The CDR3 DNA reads TGTGCCAGCAGCTTTAGCGGTGGGGCCAGACAGGGGATCGATGAGCAGTTCTTC. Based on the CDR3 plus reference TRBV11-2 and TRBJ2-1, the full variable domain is EAGVAQSPRYKIIEKRQSVAFWCNPISGHATLYWYQQILGQGPKLLIQFQNNGVVDDSQLPKDRFSAERLKGVDSTLKIQPAKLEDSAVYLCASSFSGGARQGIDEQFFGPGTRLTVL.